The 8 T cell receptor beta chains given below trace back to one sample, sequenced in a study of blood T cells in healthy people across ages. For the second PCR, which ran for about 6 to 11 cycles, a sample-barcoded 5' primer and a J-beta primer mix were used. In TCRdb, the 5' RACE reads were re-called with MiXCR into one record per CDR3 protein. The sample lists 750,000 to 1,000,000 distinct CDR3 sequences; under 35% were seen once. The sample was also reused in another study, on T cells of mothers and their children.

Sequenced material: blood. The receptors were gathered from a woman in her thirties or forties in good health.

This clonotype was observed at least ten times. This chain connects TRBV5-1 to TRBJ2-5, with 8 bases lining up with TRBD1. V was clipped by 3 bases and J by 5 bases; unmatched bases: 6. CDR1 and CDR2 (germline): SGHRS, YFSETQ. The CDR3 length is 14 residues. The CDR3 is CASSSQGAGETQYF. The CDR3 nucleotides are TGCGCCAGCAGCTCCCAGGGGGCAGGGGAGACCCAGTACTTC.

This clonotype was observed at least ten times. This chain links TRBV9 with TRBJ2-7, with D possibly being TRBD1 or TRBD2 (5 bases each). The germline V gene encodes CDR1 SGDLS and CDR2 YYNGEE. The CDR3 length is 14 residues. Trimming left V 0 bases short and J 5 bases short, with 12 bases between. CDR3: CASSVGGGSHEQYF. For the CDR3, the DNA is TGTGCCAGCAGCGTAGGTGGGGGTTCCCACGAGCAGTACTTC.

This chain links TRBV5-5 with TRBJ2-3, with 8 bases lining up with TRBD2. After removal of 3 bases from V and 0 bases from J, the junction contained 6 bases not matched to a gene. Germline CDR1 SGHKS, CDR2 YYEKEE (reference sequence). The CDR3 has 16 residues. CDR3 nucleotide sequence: TGTGCCAGCAGCTCTCAGCGGGGGCGAAGCACAGATACGCAGTATTTT. It translates to CASSSQRGRSTDTQYF.

The genes are TRBV29-1 and TRBJ2-6; either TRBD1 or TRBD2 may fit D (6 bases each). Germline-derived CDR1 and CDR2 are SQVTM and ANQGSEA. This CDR3 has 18 residues. V shed 1 base and J shed 0 bases, with 16 bases lying between them. As DNA, the CDR3 is TGCAGCGTTGAAGCAACAGGGACCGGGGGCTCTGGGGCCAACGTCCTGACTTTC. Protein: CSVEATGTGGSGANVLTF.

Points on this clonotype: Possible read error: a much larger clone is one base away. The rearrangement uses TRBV28 and TRBJ2-5; 10 nucleotides align to TRBD2. With V trimmed by 7 bases and J by 5 bases, 13 bases remained unmatched. CDR1 MDHEN and CDR2 SYDVKM come from the germline V gene. The CDR3 consists of 16 residues. CDR3 DNA: TGTGCCAGCACCCGGACTAGCGGAATATTGGAGGAGACCCAGTACTTC. The encoded protein is CASTRTSGILEETQYF.

This clonotype was observed at least ten times. V usage is TRBV18 and J usage is TRBJ2-1, with D perhaps TRBD1 or TRBD2 (6 bases each). This CDR3 is built from 13 residues. CDR1 and CDR2 (germline): KGHSH, LQKENI. V was pared by 1 base and J by 8 bases, with 9 bases between. CDR3 amino acids: CASSPRGADEQFF. DNA for the CDR3: TGTGCCAGCTCACCACGGGGGGCGGATGAGCAGTTCTTC.

This clonotype was detected a few times. The chain joins TRBV20-1 to TRBJ2-5, with TRBD2 matching over 14 bases. The J call may be faulty, since TRBJ2-7 better matches the DNA end. Germline CDR1 DFQATT, CDR2 SNEGSKA (reference sequence). This CDR3 has 16 amino acids. Here the CDR3 reads CSAGTSGGPTRYEQYF. CDR3 nucleotides: TGCAGTGCGGGGACTAGCGGGGGCCCGACTCGCTACGAGCAGTACTTC.

J is TRBJ2-7 and V is TRBV12-3 or TRBV12-4; possibly TRBD2 for D (6 bases). Trimming left V 5 bases short and J 6 bases short, with 14 bases between. This CDR3 comprises 13 residues. As DNA, the CDR3 is TGTGCCAGCAGTCGGGACTCTCAAGGCGAGCAGTACTTC. It is translated as CASSRDSQGEQYF.